This T cell receptor beta chain emerged from a study of PD-1 blockade in mismatch repair-deficient tumors. Study-level information: All were previously treated, progressing patients with around eleven mismatch repair-deficient cancer types.

Here immunoSEQ multiplex PCR was the method, and the copy in TCRdb shows in-frame clones only, minus some. The profile shows fewer than 45,000 clones, roughly 84% of them singletons. This clone was detected once. A few pembrolizumab responders had their TCRs sequenced. Germline lookup yields CDR1 KGHSH and CDR2 LQKENI. The V and J ends lost 3 bases and 4 bases respectively, with 9 bases between them. The CDR3 is made up of 13 amino acids. This sequence was found in an adult with mismatch repair-deficient cancer. The sequences come from peripheral blood, collected about 80 weeks after starting pembrolizumab. This chain joins TRBV18 and TRBJ1-1; the D gene is possibly TRBD1 (5 bases). The CDR3, as DNA: TGTGCCAGCTCACCCCCGGGGGGCACTGAAGCTTTCTTT. Translating gives CASSPPGGTEAFF.